This TCR beta chain originates from a study of tumor and adjacent non-tumor tissue in lung cancer. Across the study: Patients comprised eleven to twelve adenocarcinoma, a couple of squamous cell carcinoma and 1 small cell lung cancer.

This sample's RNA came from whole unsorted tissue. More than 3 cm separated this lung sample from the edge of the tumor. Broader study findings: Significantly higher TCR diversity was found in tumor than normal lung. Top 100 clones took a larger repertoire share in normal lung.

TCRbeta libraries were built with three rounds of nested PCR, modified from ARM-PCR. TCRdb re-called the multiplex PCR reads through MiXCR, storing one row per CDR3 protein. The sample holds tens of thousands of distinct CDR3 sequences, around two thirds seen once. The CDR3 extends over 15 amino acids. Germline CDR1 reads KGHDR; CDR2 reads SFDVKD. Turning to this clonotype: Its target is unknown. At one end, the junction sequence differs from germline, possibly due to a read error.

The specimen sequenced was distant non-tumor lung tissue. The source of this sequence is a woman in her 50s with non-small cell lung cancer. The chain recombines TRBV24-1 with TRBJ2-1; D may be TRBD2 (6 bases). The CDR3 loop is CVTRPRLGTHNEQFF. The CDR3 coding sequence is TGTGTCACCAGGCCGAGACTAGGTACCCACAATGAGCAGTTCTTC.